This T cell receptor beta chain stems from a study of blood T cell repertoires in COVID-19. V lost 11 bases, J lost 4 bases, and 10 bases stayed unmatched. CDR3 size: 15 residues. Germline V gives CDR1 LNHDA, CDR2 SQIVND (reference sequence). This table comes from immunoSEQ multiplex PCR, and its TCRdb copy is limited to in-frame clones, with some not included. This sample has 200,000 to 250,000 clones; about nine tenths occur once, and the top ten carry roughly 2.3%. Sequenced material: peripheral blood. The J gene is TRBJ2-2, the V gene TRBV19; 10 bases align to TRBD2. The receptor was derived from a man aged 25 to 40 who had recovered from COVID-19. The CDR3 sequence is CACHSGGRGTGELFF. In DNA, the CDR3 is TGTGCCTGTCATAGCGGGGGGAGGGGCACCGGGGAGCTGTTTTTT.